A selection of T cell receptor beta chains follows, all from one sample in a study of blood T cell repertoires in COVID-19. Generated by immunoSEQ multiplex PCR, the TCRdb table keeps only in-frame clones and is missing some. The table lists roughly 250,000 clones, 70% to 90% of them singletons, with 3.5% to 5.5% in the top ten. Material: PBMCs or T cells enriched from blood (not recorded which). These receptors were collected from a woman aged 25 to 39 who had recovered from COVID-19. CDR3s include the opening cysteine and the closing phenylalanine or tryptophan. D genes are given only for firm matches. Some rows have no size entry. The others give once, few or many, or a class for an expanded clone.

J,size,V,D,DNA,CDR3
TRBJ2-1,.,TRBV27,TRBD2,TGTGCCAGCAGCCTAATGACTAGCGGGGGGTACAATGAGCAGTTCTTC,CASSLMTSGGYNEQFF
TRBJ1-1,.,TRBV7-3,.,TGTGCCAGCAGTCACCAGGGTTTGAACACTGAAGCTTTCTTT,CASSHQGLNTEAFF
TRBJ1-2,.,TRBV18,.,TGTGCCAGCTCACCCCAGACAGGCCACGAAGGCTACACCTTC,CASSPQTGHEGYTF
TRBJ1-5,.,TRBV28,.,TGTGCCAGCAGAATGCCGGGTGGTCAGCCCCAGCATTTT,CASRMPGGQPQHF
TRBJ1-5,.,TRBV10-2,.,TGCGCCAGCCGCATGGGGCAGATCGGGAATCAGCCCCAGCATTTT,CASRMGQIGNQPQHF
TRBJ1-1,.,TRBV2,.,TGTGCCAGCAGTGGAAAGAGGGGGACTGAAGCTTTCTTT,CASSGKRGTEAFF
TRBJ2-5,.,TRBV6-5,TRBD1,TGTGCCAGCAGAGGACAGGGGAGGAGGCGAGAGACCCAGTACTTC,CASRGQGRRRETQYF
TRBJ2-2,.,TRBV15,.,TGTGCCACCCAGAACACCGGGGAGCTGTTTTTT,CATQNTGELFF
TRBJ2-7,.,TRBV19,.,TGTGCCAGTAACCCAGGGGCCGGCGAGCAGTACTTC,CASNPGAGEQYF
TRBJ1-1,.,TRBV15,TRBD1,TGTGCCACCAGCTTATCCGGGACAGCGAACACTGAAGCTTTCTTT,CATSLSGTANTEAFF
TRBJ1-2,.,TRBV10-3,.,TGTGCCATCAGTTCAACAGGGCTCAGCTTAGGCTACACCTTC,CAISSTGLSLGYTF
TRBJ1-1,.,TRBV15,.,TGTGCCACCGAACCCTACGGGGCCGGGGGGACTGAAGCTTTCTTT,CATEPYGAGGTEAFF
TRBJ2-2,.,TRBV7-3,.,TGTGCCAGCGGCCTCCAAACTAGCGGGGAGCTGTTTTTT,CASGLQTSGELFF
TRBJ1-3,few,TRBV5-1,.,TGCGCCAGCAGCTTGGAACCGGGTCTCAAAGGAAACACCATATATTTT,CASSLEPGLKGNTIYF
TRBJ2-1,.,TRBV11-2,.,TGTGCCAGCAGCTTCACAAGGAGCGGCTACAATGAGCAGTTCTTC,CASSFTRSGYNEQFF
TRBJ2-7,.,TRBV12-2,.,TGTGCAAGTCGCGATCCCCGGGACACGGCCCGTGGCGAGCAGTACTTC,CASRDPRDTARGEQYF
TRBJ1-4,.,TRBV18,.,TGTGCCAGCTCTCCACCATCTGCGGAAAAACTGTTTTTT,CASSPPSAEKLFF
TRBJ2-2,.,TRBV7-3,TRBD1,TGTGCCAGCAGCGCCCAGACAGGGGGGGCGGTCGGGGAGCTGTTTTTT,CASSAQTGGAVGELFF
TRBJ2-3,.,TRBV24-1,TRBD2,TGTGCCACCAGTGACCTGACTAGCGGGGGCACAGATACGCAGTATTTT,CATSDLTSGGTDTQYF
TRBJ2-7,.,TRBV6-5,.,TGTGCCACCACCCAGGCAGGGGACATTTACGAGCAGTACTTC,CATTQAGDIYEQYF
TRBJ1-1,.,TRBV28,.,TGTGCCAGCAGTTTATCTCACACTGAAGCTTTCTTT,CASSLSHTEAFF
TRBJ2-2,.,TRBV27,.,TGTGCCAGCAGTTACCTTTCGTGGGGGCGGTCCGGGGAGCTGTTTTTT,CASSYLSWGRSGELFF
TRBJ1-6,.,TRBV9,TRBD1,TGTGCCAGCAGCGTGGGGGACAGAAATTCACCCCTCCACTTT,CASSVGDRNSPLHF
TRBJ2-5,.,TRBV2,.,TGTGCCAGCAGTGTAGGGCGGGTACAAGAGACCCAGTACTTC,CASSVGRVQETQYF
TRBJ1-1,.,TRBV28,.,TGTGCCAGCAGTGTCACAGGTGGGGGCCCCACTGAAGCTTTCTTT,CASSVTGGGPTEAFF
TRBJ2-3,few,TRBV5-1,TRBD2,TGCGCCAGCAGCTTACTGCCCCCGGGGGGAAGCACAGATACGCAGTATTTT,CASSLLPPGGSTDTQYF
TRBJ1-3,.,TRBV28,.,TGTGCCAGCAGTTTGGGCGTCCGCTCTGGAAACACCATATATTTT,CASSLGVRSGNTIYF
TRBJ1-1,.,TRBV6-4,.,TGTGCCAGCAGTGACTCTAGTGTGGCTGAAGCTTTCTTT,CASSDSSVAEAFF
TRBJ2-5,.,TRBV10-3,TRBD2,TGTGCCATCAGTCTTGGCCCCGGCGGGAGAGAGACCCAGTACTTC,CAISLGPGGRETQYF
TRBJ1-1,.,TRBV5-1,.,TGCGCCAGCAGCTTGTCCCGGGAACTGAACACTGAAGCTTTCTTT,CASSLSRELNTEAFF
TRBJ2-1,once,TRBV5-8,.,TGTGCCAGCAGCTTGTATGGCTATCCCGATTCAGGGGAAATTTTCTATGAGCAGTTCTTC,CASSLYGYPDSGEIFYEQFF
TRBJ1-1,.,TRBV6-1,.,TGTGCCAGCAGTGGGGTATCATGGAGCTTTAGCGCGTTGAACACTGAAGCTTTCTTT,CASSGVSWSFSALNTEAFF
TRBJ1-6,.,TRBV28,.,TGTGCCAGCAGTTCAACTGGGGGGGGACGGGGAGCTGATAATTCACCCCTCCACTTT,CASSSTGGGRGADNSPLHF
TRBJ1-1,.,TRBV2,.,TGTGCCAGCAGTTTAGGGGGAACAGGTGCTTTCTTT,CASSLGGTGAFF